The present TCR beta chain was sequenced within a study of blood T cell repertoires in COVID-19. The overall study: The samples span acute and convalescent COVID-19 from the United States, Italy and Spain. Sample material is recorded as cDNA or gDNA derived from T cells, B-cell-depleted T cells, or PBMCs.

In the source study's methods: How many nucleated cells were present was estimated from reference gene primer amplification. TCRdb's copy holds only in-frame clones and misses some; the assay was immunoSEQ multiplex PCR. Clone size and V and J calls were adopted from that table, with D and trimming inferred from the DNA. The table lists approximately 87,000 clones, 80% to 90% of them singletons. There are 15 residues in the CDR3. In germline, CDR1 is MNHEY, CDR2 SVGAGI. The trim removed 4 bases at V and 8 bases at J, leaving 8 bases unmatched. Sample: peripheral blood. The clonotype originates from a woman older than 75 with acute or convalescent COVID-19. This chain connects TRBV6-5 to TRBJ2-1, with 10 positions matching TRBD2. The CDR3 bases are TGTGCCAGCAGTTTTACTAGCGGGGATCGACATGAGCAGTTCTTC. Translating gives CASSFTSGDRHEQFF.